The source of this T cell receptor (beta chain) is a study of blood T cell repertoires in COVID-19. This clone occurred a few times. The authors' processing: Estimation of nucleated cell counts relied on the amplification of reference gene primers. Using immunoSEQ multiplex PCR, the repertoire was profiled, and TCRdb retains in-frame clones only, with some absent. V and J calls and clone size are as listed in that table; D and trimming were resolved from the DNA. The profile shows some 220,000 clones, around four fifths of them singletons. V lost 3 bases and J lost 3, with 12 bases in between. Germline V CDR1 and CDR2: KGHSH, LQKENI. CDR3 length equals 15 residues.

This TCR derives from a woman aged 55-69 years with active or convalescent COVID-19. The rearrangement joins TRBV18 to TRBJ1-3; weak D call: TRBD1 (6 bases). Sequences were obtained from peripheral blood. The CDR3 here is CASSPRDTVGNTIYF. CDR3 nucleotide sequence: TGTGCCAGCTCACCCCGGGACACAGTTGGAAACACCATATATTTT. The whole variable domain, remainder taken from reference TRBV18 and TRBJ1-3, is NAGVMQNPRHLVRRRGQEARLRCSPMKGHSHVYWYRQLPEEGLKFMVYLQKENIIDESGMPKERFSAEFPKEGPSILRIQQVVRGDSAAYFCASSPRDTVGNTIYFGEGSWLTVV.